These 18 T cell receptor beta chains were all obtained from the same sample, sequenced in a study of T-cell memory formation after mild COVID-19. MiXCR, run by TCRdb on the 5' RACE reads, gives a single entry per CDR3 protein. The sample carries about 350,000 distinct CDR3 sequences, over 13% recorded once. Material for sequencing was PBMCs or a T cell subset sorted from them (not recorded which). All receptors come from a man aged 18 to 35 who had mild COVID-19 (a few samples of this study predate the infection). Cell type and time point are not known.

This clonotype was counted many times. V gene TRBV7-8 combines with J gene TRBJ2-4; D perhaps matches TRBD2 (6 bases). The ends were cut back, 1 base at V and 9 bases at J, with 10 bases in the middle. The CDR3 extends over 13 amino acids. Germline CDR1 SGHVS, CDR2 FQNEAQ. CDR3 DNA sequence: TGTGCCAGCAGCTTAGGGGGGGATCCCATTCAGTACTTC. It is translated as CASSLGGDPIQYF.

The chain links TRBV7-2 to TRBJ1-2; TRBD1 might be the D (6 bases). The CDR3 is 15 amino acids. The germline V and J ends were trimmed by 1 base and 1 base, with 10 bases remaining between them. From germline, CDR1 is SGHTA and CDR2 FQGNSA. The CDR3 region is CASSLDGQHNYGYTF. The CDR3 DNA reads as TGTGCCAGCAGCTTAGACGGACAGCATAACTATGGCTACACCTTC. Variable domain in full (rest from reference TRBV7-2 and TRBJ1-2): GAGVSQSPSNKVTEKGKDVELRCDPISGHTALYWYRQSLGQGLEFLIYFQGNSAPDKSGLPSDRFSAERTGGSVSTLTIQRTQQEDSAVYLCASSLDGQHNYGYTFGSGTRLTVV.

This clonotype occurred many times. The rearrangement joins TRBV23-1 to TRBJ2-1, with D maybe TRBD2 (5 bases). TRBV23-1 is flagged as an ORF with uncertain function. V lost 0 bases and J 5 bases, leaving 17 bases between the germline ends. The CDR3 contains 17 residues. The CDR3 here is CASSQSPEDCPHNEQFF. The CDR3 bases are TGCGCCAGCAGTCAATCCCCGGAGGATTGCCCCCACAATGAGCAGTTCTTC.

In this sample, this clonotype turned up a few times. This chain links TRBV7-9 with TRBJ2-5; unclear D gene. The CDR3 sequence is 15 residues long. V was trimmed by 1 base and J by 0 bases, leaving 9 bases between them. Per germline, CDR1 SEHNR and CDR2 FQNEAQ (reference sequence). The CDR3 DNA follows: TGTGCCAGCAGCTTAGTCCCCGAGTACCAAGAGACCCAGTACTTC. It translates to CASSLVPEYQETQYF.

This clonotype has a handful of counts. CDR3: CASRLDRDRVYGYTF. CDR3 bases: TGCGCCAGCAGGCTTGACCGGGACAGGGTCTATGGCTACACCTTC. The chain is built from TRBV4-3 and TRBJ1-2, with 9 bases fitting TRBD1. Trimming cost V 6 bases and J 4 bases; bases outside gene matches: 9. From germline, CDR1 is LGHNA and CDR2 YSLEER. The CDR3 has 15 residues.

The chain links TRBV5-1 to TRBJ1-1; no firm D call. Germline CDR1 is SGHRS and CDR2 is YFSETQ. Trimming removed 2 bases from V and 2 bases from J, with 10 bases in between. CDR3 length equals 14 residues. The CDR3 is CASSFLGGNTEAFF. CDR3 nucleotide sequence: TGCGCCAGCAGCTTCCTAGGCGGAAACACTGAAGCTTTCTTT.

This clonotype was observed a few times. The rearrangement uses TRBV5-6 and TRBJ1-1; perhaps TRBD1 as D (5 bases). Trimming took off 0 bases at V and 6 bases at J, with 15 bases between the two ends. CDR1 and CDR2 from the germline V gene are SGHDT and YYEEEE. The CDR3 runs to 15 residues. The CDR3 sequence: CASSLVLLGGSEAFF. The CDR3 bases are TGTGCCAGCAGCTTGGTACTCCTCGGGGGTTCTGAAGCTTTCTTT.

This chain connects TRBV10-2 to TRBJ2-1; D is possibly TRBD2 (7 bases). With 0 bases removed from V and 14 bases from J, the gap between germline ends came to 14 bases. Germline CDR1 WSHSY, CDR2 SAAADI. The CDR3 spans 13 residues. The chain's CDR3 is CASSESEGGGKFF. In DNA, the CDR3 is TGCGCCAGCAGTGAGTCGGAAGGGGGGGGGAAGTTCTTC.

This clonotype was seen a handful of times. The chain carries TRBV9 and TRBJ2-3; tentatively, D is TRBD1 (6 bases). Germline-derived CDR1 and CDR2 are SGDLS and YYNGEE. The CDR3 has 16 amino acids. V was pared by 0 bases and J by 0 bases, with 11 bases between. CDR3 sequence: CASSVGGRFSTDTQYF. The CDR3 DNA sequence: TGTGCCAGCAGCGTAGGGGGGCGTTTCAGCACAGATACGCAGTATTTT. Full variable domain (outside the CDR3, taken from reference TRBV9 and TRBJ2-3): DSGVTQTPKHLITATGQRVTLRCSPRSGDLSVYWYQQSLDQGLQFLIQYYNGEERAKGNILERFSAQQFPDLHSELNLSSLELGDSALYFCASSVGGRFSTDTQYFGPGTRLTVL.

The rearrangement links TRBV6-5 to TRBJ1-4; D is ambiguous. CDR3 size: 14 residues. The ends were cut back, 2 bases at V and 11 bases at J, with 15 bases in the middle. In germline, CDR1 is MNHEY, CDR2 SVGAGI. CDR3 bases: TGTGCCAGCAGTTACGGCCGTAATCATTTCAAACTGTTTTTT. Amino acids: CASSYGRNHFKLFF.

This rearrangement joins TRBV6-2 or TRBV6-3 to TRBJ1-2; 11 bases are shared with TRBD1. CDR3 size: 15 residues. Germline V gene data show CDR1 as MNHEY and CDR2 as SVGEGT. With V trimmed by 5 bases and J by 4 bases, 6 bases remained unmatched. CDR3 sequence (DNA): TGTGCCAGCAGTCACCCCGGGACAGGGGGCTATGGCTACACCTTC. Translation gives CASSHPGTGGYGYTF.

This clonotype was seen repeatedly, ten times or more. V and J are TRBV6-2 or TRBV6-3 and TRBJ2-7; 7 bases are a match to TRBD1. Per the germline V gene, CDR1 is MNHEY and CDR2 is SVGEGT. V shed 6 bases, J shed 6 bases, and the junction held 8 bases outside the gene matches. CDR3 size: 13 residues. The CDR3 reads CASRPVTGSEQYF. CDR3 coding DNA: TGTGCCAGCAGACCGGTGACAGGGAGCGAGCAGTACTTC.

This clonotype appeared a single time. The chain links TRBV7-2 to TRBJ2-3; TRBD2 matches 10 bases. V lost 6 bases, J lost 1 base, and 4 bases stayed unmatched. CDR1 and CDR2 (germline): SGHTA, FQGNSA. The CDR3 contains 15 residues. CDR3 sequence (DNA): TGTGCCAGCAGTTCCGGGACTAGCGGCACAGATACGCAGTATTTT. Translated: CASSSGTSGTDTQYF.

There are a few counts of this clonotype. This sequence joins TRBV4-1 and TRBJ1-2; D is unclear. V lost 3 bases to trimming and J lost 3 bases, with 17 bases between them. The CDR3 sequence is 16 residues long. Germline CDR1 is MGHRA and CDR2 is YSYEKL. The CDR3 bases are TGCGCCAGCAGCCAGGCGATAGACACCTCTTACTATGGCTACACCTTC. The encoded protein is CASSQAIDTSYYGYTF.

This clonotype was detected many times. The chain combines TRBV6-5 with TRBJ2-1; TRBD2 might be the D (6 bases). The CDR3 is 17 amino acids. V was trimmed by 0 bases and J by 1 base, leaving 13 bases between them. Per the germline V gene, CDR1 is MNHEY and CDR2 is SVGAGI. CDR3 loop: CASSYSGLSKSYNEQFF. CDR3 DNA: TGTGCCAGCAGTTACTCAGGACTATCTAAATCCTACAATGAGCAGTTCTTC.

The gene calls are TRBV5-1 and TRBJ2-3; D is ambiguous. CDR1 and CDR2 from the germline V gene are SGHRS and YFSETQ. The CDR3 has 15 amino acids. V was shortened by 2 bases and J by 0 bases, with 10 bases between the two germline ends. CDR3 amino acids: CASSFSASSTDTQYF. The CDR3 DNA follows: TGCGCCAGCAGCTTTTCGGCCAGCAGCACAGATACGCAGTATTTT.

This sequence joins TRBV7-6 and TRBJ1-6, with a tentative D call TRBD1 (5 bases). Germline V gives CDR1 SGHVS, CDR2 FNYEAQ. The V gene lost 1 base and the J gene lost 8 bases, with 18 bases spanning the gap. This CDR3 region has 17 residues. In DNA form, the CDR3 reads TGTGCCAGCAGCTTAGAGTTCGCAGGGCGTACAGATTCACCCCTCCACTTT. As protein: CASSLEFAGRTDSPLHF.

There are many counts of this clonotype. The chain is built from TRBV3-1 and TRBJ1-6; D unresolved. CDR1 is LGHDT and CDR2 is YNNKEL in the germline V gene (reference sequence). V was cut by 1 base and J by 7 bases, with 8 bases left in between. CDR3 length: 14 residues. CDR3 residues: CASSQVGWNSPLHF. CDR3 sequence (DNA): TGTGCCAGCAGCCAAGTTGGATGGAATTCACCCCTCCACTTT.